This T cell receptor (beta chain) is drawn from a study of memory CD8 T cells in hepatitis C reinfection. Overall study: HCV reinfection: RNA-positive following two negative tests at least 60 days apart.

The germline V and J ends were trimmed by 2 bases and 2 bases, with 10 bases remaining between them. Germline lookup yields CDR1 MNHEY and CDR2 SMNVEV (reference sequence). There are 14 residues in the CDR3. Time point meaning: pre-reinfection, 55 to 20 weeks before reinfection detection. Sorted cells were sequenced directly ex vivo without any in vitro expansion. Control naive CD8 T cells came from a couple of donors at all three reinfection time points. TCRdb keeps only in-frame clones here, not all; method: immunoSEQ multiplex PCR. The sample carries 6,000 or so clones, approximately 90% recorded once. Study-wide points: Only a few donors prevented definitive conclusions about public clonotypes.

Worth noting for this clone: Its antigen is currently unknown.

Source material: naive CD8+ T cells sorted from blood. The chain carries TRBV27 and TRBJ2-7; TRBD2 is a possible D gene (6 bases). The sequence was collected from a man between 45 and 60 years old with hepatitis C virus infection. DNA of the CDR3: TGTGCCAGCAGTTTAGCGGGACCGACCTACGAGCAGTACTTC. Protein: CASSLAGPTYEQYF.